The clone carrying this TCR beta chain was picked up many times. Its matching antigen is unknown. The sample comes from a study of T-cell reconstitution after alpha-beta-depleted transplantation in children. Study results and caveats: The main origin of T-cell counts and diversity one year after transplant was newly produced T cells. Several hundred expanded graft clones reportedly gave rise to the alpha-beta T cells present about two months after transplant. Surviving recipient T cells and thymic progenitors produced the high day-60 TCRbeta diversity seen in some patients.

The CDR3 spans 17 residues. Germline values: CDR1 ENHRY, CDR2 SYGVKD. After removal of 3 bases from V and 0 bases from J, the junction contained 9 bases not matched to a gene. TCRbeta library construction was performed incorporating unique molecular identifiers. TCRdb passed the PCR reads through MiXCR, listing each CDR3 protein once. The sample comprises around 100,000 distinct CDR3 sequences, 7% to 8% of which are singletons, and about 15% rests with the top ten. Here the sequenced sample was PBMCs, taken before TCRalphabeta/CD19-depleted stem cell transplant. V and J are TRBV10-3 and TRBJ1-2; TRBD1 matches at 8 bases. The TCR was taken from a boy younger than 10 with acute lymphoblastic leukemia, due to receive a stem cell transplant. CDR3 in amino acids: CAISDLVRGPANYGYTF. The CDR3 coding sequence is TGTGCCATCAGTGATTTGGTCAGGGGGCCAGCTAACTATGGCTACACCTTC.